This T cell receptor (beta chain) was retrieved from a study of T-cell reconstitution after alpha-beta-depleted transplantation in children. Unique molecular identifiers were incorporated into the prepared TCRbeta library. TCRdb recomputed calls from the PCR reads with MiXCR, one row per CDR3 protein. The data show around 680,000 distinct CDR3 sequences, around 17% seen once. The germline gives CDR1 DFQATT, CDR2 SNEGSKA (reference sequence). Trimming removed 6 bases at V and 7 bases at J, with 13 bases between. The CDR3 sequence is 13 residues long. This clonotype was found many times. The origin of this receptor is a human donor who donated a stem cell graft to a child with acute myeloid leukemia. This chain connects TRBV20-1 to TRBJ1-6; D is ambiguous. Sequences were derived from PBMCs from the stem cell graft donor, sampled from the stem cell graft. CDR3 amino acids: CSAKGVRNSPLHF. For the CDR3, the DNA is TGCAGTGCCAAAGGAGTTCGAAATTCACCCCTCCACTTT.